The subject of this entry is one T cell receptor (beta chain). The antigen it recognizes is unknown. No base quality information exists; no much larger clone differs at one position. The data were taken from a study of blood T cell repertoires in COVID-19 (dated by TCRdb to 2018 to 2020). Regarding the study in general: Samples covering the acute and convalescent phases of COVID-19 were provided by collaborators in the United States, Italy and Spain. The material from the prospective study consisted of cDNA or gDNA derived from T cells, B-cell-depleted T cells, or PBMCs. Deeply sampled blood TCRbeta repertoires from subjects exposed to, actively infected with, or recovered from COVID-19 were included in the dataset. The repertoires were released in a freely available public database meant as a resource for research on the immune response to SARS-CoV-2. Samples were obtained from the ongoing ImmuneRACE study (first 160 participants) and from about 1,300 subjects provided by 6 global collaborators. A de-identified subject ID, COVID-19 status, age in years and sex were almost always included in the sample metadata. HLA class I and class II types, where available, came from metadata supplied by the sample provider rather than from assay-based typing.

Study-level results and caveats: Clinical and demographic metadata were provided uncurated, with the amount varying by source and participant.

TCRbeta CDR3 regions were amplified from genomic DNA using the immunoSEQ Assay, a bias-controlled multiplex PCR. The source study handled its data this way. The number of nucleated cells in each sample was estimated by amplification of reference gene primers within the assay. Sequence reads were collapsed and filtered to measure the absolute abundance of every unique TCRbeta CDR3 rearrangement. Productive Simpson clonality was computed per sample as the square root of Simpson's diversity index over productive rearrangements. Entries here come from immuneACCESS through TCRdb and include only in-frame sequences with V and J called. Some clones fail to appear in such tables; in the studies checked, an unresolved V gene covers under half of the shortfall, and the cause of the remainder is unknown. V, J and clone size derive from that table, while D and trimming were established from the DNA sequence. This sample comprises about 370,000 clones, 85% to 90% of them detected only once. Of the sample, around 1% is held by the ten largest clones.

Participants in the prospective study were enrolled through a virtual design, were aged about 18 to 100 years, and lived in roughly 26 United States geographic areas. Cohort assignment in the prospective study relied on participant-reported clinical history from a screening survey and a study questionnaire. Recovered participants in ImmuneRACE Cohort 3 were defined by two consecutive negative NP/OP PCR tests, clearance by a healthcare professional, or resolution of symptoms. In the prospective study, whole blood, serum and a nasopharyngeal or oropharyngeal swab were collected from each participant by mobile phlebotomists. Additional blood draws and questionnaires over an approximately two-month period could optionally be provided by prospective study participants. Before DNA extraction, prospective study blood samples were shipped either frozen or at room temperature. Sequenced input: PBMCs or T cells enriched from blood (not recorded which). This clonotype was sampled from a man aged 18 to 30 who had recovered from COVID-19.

The DNA sequence follows: TGTGCCAGCTCAAGAGAGAGGACAGTGGAAAAACTGTTTTTT. This codes for CASSRERTVEKLFF. The V and J genes are TRBV18 and TRBJ1-4, and TRBD1 may be the D gene, going by 6 matching bases. V is pared back by 5 bases and J by 8 bases, with 15 bases lying between the germline termini. CDR1 and CDR2 are read off the germline V gene as KGHSH and LQKENI. Reading from cysteine to phenylalanine, the CDR3 counts 14 amino acids. CDR3 DNA is the only sequence kept; it has 42 bases, read in frame from the first base.